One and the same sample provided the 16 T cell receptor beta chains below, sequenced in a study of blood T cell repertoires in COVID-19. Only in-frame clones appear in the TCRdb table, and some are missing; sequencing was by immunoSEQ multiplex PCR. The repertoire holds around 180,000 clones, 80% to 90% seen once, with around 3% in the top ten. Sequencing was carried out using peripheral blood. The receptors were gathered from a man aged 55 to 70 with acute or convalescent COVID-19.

The CDR3 loop reads CASSAGFRGYEQYF. For the CDR3, the DNA is TGTGCCAGTAGTGCCGGCTTCAGGGGTTACGAGCAGTACTTC. This chain links TRBV19 with TRBJ2-7; weak D call: TRBD1 (6 bases). This CDR3 spans 14 amino acids. The ends were cut back, 5 bases at V and 4 bases at J, with 15 bases in the middle. Germline CDR1 and CDR2: LNHDA and SQIVND (reference sequence).

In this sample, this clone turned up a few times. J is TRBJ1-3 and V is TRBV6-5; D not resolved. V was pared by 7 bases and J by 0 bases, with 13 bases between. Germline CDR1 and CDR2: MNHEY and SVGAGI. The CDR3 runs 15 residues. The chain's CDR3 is CASTAAGTSGNTIYF. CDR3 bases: TGTGCCAGCACCGCGGCGGGAACCTCTGGAAACACCATATATTTT.

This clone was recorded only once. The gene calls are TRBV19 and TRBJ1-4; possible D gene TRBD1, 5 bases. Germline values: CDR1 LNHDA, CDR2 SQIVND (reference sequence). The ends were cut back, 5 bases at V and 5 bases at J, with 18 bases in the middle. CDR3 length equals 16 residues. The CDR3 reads CASSFSMDIPNEKLFF. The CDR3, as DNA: TGTGCCAGTAGTTTCTCGATGGACATACCCAATGAAAAACTGTTTTTT.

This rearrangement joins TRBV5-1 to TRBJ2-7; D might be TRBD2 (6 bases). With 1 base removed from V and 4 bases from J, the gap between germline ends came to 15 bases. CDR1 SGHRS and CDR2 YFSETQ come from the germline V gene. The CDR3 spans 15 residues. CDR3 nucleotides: TGCGCCAGCAGCTTGCTGTCCGGGAGCCTTTACGAGCAGTACTTC. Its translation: CASSLLSGSLYEQYF.

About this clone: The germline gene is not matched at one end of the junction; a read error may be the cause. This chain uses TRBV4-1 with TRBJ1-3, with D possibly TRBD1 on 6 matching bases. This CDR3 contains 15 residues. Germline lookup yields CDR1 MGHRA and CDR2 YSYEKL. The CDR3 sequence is CASTQKQGSGNTIYF. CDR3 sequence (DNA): TGCGCCAGCACCCAAAAACAGGGCTCTGGAAACACCATATATTTT.

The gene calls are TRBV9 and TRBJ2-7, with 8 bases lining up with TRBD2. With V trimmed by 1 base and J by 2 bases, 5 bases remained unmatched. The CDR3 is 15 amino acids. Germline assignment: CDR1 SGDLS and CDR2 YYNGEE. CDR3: CASSVSGGTTYEQYF. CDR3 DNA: TGTGCCAGCAGCGTAAGCGGGGGAACGACCTACGAGCAGTACTTC.

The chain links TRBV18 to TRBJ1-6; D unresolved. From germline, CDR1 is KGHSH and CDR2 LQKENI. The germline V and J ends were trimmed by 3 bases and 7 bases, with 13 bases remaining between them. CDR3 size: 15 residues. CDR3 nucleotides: TGTGCCAGCTCACCCCAAGTACCCGAGAATTCACCCCTCCACTTT. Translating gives CASSPQVPENSPLHF.

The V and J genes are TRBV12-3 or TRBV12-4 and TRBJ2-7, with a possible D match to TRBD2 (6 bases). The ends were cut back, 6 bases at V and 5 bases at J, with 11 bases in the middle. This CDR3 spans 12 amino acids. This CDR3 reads CASSKWGDEQYF. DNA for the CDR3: TGTGCCAGCAGCAAATGGGGGGACGAGCAGTACTTC.

CDR3: CATGGGGEDTQYF. CDR3 sequence (DNA): TGTGCCACCGGAGGAGGGGGCGAAGATACGCAGTATTTT. V gene TRBV10-3 combines with J gene TRBJ2-3; possibly TRBD1 for D (7 bases). The CDR3 runs to 13 residues. Germline-derived CDR1 and CDR2 are ENHRY and SYGVKD. With 10 bases removed from V and 5 bases from J, the gap between germline ends came to 16 bases.

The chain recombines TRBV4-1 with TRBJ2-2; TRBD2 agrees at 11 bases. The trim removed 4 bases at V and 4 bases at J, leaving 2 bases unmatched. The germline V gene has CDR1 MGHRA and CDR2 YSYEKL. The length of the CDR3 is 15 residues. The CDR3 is CASSRGLAVTGELFF. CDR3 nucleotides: TGCGCCAGCAGCCGGGGACTAGCGGTCACCGGGGAGCTGTTTTTT.

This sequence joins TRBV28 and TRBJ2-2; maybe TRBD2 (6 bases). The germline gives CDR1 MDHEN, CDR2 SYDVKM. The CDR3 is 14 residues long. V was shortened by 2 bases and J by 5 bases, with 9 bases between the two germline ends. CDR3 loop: CASSLRRETGELFF. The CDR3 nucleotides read TGTGCCAGCAGTTTAAGGAGGGAGACCGGGGAGCTGTTTTTT.

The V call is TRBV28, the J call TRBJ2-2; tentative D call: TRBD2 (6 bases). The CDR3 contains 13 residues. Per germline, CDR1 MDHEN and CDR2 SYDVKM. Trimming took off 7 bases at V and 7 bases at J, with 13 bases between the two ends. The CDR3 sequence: CASTTPGDGELFF. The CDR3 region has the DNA TGTGCCAGCACCACGCCGGGGGACGGGGAGCTGTTTTTT.

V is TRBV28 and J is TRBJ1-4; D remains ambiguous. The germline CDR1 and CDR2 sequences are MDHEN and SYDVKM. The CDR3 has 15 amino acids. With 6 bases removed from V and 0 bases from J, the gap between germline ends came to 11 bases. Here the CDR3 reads CASSSLIATNEKLFF. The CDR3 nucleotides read TGTGCCAGCAGCTCACTCATCGCAACTAATGAAAAACTGTTTTTT.

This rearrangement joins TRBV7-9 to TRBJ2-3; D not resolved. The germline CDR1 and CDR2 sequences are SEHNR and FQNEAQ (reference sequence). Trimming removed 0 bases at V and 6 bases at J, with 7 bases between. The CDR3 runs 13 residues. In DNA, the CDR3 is TGTGCCAGCAGCTTAGCGAGCCTCGATACGCAGTATTTT. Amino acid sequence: CASSLASLDTQYF.

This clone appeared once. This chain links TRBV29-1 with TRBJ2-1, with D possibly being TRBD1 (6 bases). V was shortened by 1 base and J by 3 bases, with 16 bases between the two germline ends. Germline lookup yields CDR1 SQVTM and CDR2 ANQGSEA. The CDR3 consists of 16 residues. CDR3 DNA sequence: TGCAGCGTTGAAGTAACCCACAGGGTTATCTACAATGAGCAGTTCTTC. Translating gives CSVEVTHRVIYNEQFF.

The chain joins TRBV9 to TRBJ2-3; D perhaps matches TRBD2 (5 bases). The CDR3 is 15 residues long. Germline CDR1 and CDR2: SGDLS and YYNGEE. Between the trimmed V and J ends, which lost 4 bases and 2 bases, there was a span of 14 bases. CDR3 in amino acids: CASSPRLSYTDTQYF. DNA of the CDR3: TGTGCCAGCAGCCCACGACTATCATACACAGATACGCAGTATTTT.